The 28 T cell receptor beta chains given below trace back to one sample, sequenced in a study of T cells in Graves' hyperthyroidism and ophthalmopathy. RNA transcripts gave rise to amplified TCR beta CDR3 regions. First-round RT-PCR targeting the TCR CDR3 was performed with the HTBI primer set. One entry per CDR3 protein results from TCRdb running MiXCR on the multiplex PCR reads. The sample lists around 250,000 distinct CDR3 sequences, more than 12% seen once, with roughly 13% in the top ten. Input material: blood. Every receptor here comes from a woman in her thirties or forties with Graves' hyperthyroidism that later progressed to Graves' ophthalmopathy.

V and J are TRBV19 and TRBJ2-7; 7 bases map to TRBD2. The CDR3 consists of 14 residues. Trimming removed 2 bases from V and 1 base from J; junction bases left unmatched: 2. The V gene's germline CDR1 is LNHDA and CDR2 SQIVND (reference sequence). The chain's CDR3 is CASSISGTSYEQYF. In nucleotides, the CDR3 is TGTGCCAGTAGTATAAGCGGGACTTCCTACGAGCAGTACTTC.

This clonotype was seen at least ten times. The V gene is TRBV7-8, the J gene TRBJ2-2, with D hard to call. The germline V and J ends were trimmed by 5 bases and 5 bases, with 12 bases remaining between them. From germline, CDR1 is SGHVS and CDR2 FQNEAQ. CDR3 size: 14 residues. The CDR3 bases are TGTGCCAGCAGCCCCAAACGGGCGACCGGGGAGCTGTTTTTT. Amino acid sequence: CASSPKRATGELFF.

This clonotype was seen ten or more times. The chain is built from TRBV11-2 and TRBJ2-6; D possibly corresponds to TRBD1 (5 bases). Germline-derived CDR1 and CDR2 are SGHAT and FQNNGV. V lost 1 base and J 0 bases, leaving 16 bases between the germline ends. CDR3 length: 19 amino acids. DNA of the CDR3: TGTGCCAGCAGCTTAGGAACGACAGTATTAAGCTCTGGGGCCAACGTCCTGACTTTC. Protein: CASSLGTTVLSSGANVLTF.

This clonotype has a count of ten or more. CDR3 coding DNA: TGTGCCAGCAGTATCGGTGCAACTAATGAAAAACTGTTTTTT. This sequence encodes CASSIGATNEKLFF. The rearrangement joins TRBV28 to TRBJ1-4; D not resolved. Deletions cut 5 bases from V and 0 bases from J, with 7 bases between. The CDR3 has 14 residues. From germline, CDR1 is MDHEN and CDR2 SYDVKM.

This clonotype was seen at least ten times. V is TRBV19 and J is TRBJ1-1, with D unclear. CDR1 is LNHDA and CDR2 is SQIVND in the germline V gene (reference sequence). V was pared by 6 bases and J by 1 base, with 6 bases between. The CDR3 length is 12 residues. The CDR3 sequence: CASRMTNTEAFF. CDR3 bases: TGTGCCAGTAGGATGACGAACACTGAAGCTTTCTTT.

The DNA for the CDR3 is TGCAGTGCGGGTTTGAATGCACAAGATACGCAGTATTTT. It specifies CSAGLNAQDTQYF. V and J are TRBV20-1 and TRBJ2-3; D is undetermined. Germline CDR1 is DFQATT and CDR2 is SNEGSKA (reference sequence). The CDR3 covers 13 residues. Between the trimmed V and J ends, which lost 6 bases and 5 bases, there was a span of 15 bases.

The sample holds many counts of this clonotype. CDR3 amino acids: CASSLGPSGDEQYF. The DNA for the CDR3 is TGTGCCAGCAGTTTGGGACCATCAGGGGACGAGCAGTACTTC. The V gene is TRBV12-3 or TRBV12-4, the J gene TRBJ2-7; possible D gene TRBD1, 6 bases. V shed 3 bases and J shed 5 bases, with 14 bases lying between them. This CDR3 spans 14 amino acids.

To note about this clonotype: The junction departs from the called germline gene at one end, perhaps through a read error. The V and J genes are TRBV10-3 and TRBJ1-1; D gene ambiguous. The length of the CDR3 is 13 residues. CDR1 and CDR2 (germline): ENHRY, SYGVKD. The CDR3 sequence: CAIRSLEGTEALF. The CDR3 DNA reads as TGTGCCATCCGATCACTCGAAGGCACTGAAGCTCTCTTT.

The chain uses TRBV28 and TRBJ1-4; 7 nucleotides match TRBD1. The CDR3 is 15 amino acids. Trimming at V came to 3 bases and at J to 7 bases, leaving 8 bases not matched to a gene. Germline V gene sequence: CDR1 MDHEN, CDR2 SYDVKM. CDR3 in amino acids: CASSLARQGLEKLFF. CDR3 bases: TGTGCCAGCAGTTTGGCCAGACAGGGACTTGAAAAACTGTTTTTT.

This clonotype was picked up many times. The chain has TRBV19 and TRBJ2-5, with 12 bases fitting TRBD1. Trimming took 4 bases from V and 5 from J; bases not matched to a gene: 5. The length of the CDR3 is 15 residues. In germline, CDR1 is LNHDA, CDR2 SQIVND (reference sequence). Here the CDR3 DNA reads TGTGCCAGTAGTACCGGGACAGGGGGCCGGGAGACCCAGTACTTC. Amino acids: CASSTGTGGRETQYF.

Only a few counts were recorded for this clonotype. This chain connects TRBV19 to TRBJ2-4; D ambiguous. V shed 3 bases and J shed 0 bases, with 9 bases lying between them. The CDR3 is 15 residues long. The germline gives CDR1 LNHDA, CDR2 SQIVND (reference sequence). The CDR3 nucleotides read TGTGCCAGTAGTATCCTAAGGAAAGCCAAAAACATTCAGTACTTC. Residues: CASSILRKAKNIQYF.

This clonotype was detected ten times or more. Here the CDR3 DNA reads TGTGCCAGCAGTTTTGTGGGGAACACCCACGAGCAGTACTTC. Translation: CASSFVGNTHEQYF. The chain is built from TRBV28 and TRBJ2-7; D is ambiguous. The germline V gene encodes CDR1 MDHEN and CDR2 SYDVKM. Deletions cut 3 bases from V and 5 bases from J, with 14 bases between. The CDR3 length is 14 residues.

In this sample, this clonotype turned up many times. The rearrangement uses TRBV12-3 or TRBV12-4 and TRBJ2-1; D may be TRBD1 (6 bases). The V gene lost 4 bases and the J gene lost 7 bases, with 14 bases spanning the gap. The CDR3 spans 14 residues. CDR3 sequence reads: CASSWSGAQNEQFF. The DNA for the CDR3 is TGTGCCAGCAGTTGGTCAGGGGCGCAGAATGAGCAGTTCTTC.

There are many counts of this clonotype. V gene TRBV6-1 combines with J gene TRBJ2-7, with D perhaps matching TRBD2 (5 bases). V lost 4 bases and J lost 2, with 15 bases in between. This CDR3 has 15 residues. Per germline, CDR1 MNHNS and CDR2 SASEGT. The CDR3 loop is CASSVPPQRPYEQYF. The CDR3 coding sequence is TGTGCCAGCAGTGTACCCCCCCAGCGGCCCTACGAGCAGTACTTC.

The chain employs TRBV9 and TRBJ2-1; no definite D call. V was clipped by 4 bases and J by 3 bases, with 26 bases between them. Germline CDR1 reads SGDLS; CDR2 reads YYNGEE. This CDR3 is built from 19 residues. The CDR3 region is CASSNAGLRRGPNYNEQFF. The CDR3 nucleotides read TGTGCCAGCAGCAATGCCGGCCTCCGGCGCGGCCCTAACTACAATGAGCAGTTCTTC. Full variable domain (remainder filled in from reference TRBV9 and TRBJ2-1): DSGVTQTPKHLITATGQRVTLRCSPRSGDLSVYWYQQSLDQGLQFLIQYYNGEERAKGNILERFSAQQFPDLHSELNLSSLELGDSALYFCASSNAGLRRGPNYNEQFFGPGTRLTVL.

The gene calls are TRBV5-6 and TRBJ2-1, with 12 bases identical to TRBD2. Germline V gives CDR1 SGHDT, CDR2 YYEEEE. V lost 4 bases and J lost 6; bases outside the gene matches: 5. The CDR3 consists of 15 residues. This CDR3 is CASSRTSGKGNEQFF. DNA for the CDR3: TGTGCCAGCAGCCGGACTAGCGGGAAGGGCAATGAGCAGTTCTTC.

The table lists this clonotype with a few counts. The rearrangement joins TRBV14 to TRBJ2-5; D may be TRBD2 (5 bases). The V end lost 1 base, the J end lost 1 base, and 25 bases lay between the germline ends. Germline lookup yields CDR1 SGHDN and CDR2 FVKESK. This CDR3 spans 20 amino acids. CDR3 amino acids: CASSQGFASWSRAGQETQYF. The CDR3 coding sequence is TGTGCCAGCAGCCAAGGATTTGCTTCCTGGAGTAGGGCGGGCCAAGAGACCCAGTACTTC. The full variable domain, with the rest looked up from reference TRBV14 and TRBJ2-5, is EAGVTQFPSHSVIEKGQTVTLRCDPISGHDNLYWYRRVMGKEIKFLLHFVKESKQDESGMPNNRFLAERTGGTYSTLKVQPAELEDSGVYFCASSQGFASWSRAGQETQYFGPGTRLLVL.

Many counts were recorded for this clonotype. J is TRBJ2-7 and V is TRBV6-5; TRBD2 aligns across 7 bases. The J segment lost 1 base and the V segment lost 2 bases, leaving 5 bases of the junction unmatched. The V gene's germline CDR1 is MNHEY and CDR2 SVGAGI. The CDR3 is 15 amino acids. The CDR3 DNA follows: TGTGCCAGCAGTTACGGTCTAGCGGTATCCTACGAGCAGTACTTC. Protein product: CASSYGLAVSYEQYF.

This clonotype was seen repeatedly, ten times or more. DNA of the CDR3: TGTGCCAGTAGTATTCTCTATGCGTGGGACTCCTACGAGCAGTACTTC. The encoded protein is CASSILYAWDSYEQYF. The chain employs TRBV19 and TRBJ2-7, with D unclear. V lost 3 bases, J lost 0 bases, and 15 bases lay in between. The CDR3 consists of 16 residues. CDR1 and CDR2 from the germline V gene are LNHDA and SQIVND (reference sequence).

In its sample, this clonotype was seen once. This sequence joins TRBV30 and TRBJ2-7; 11 bases map to TRBD1. The germline V gene encodes CDR1 GTSNPN and CDR2 SVGIG (reference sequence). V was pared by 0 bases and J by 6 bases, with 4 bases of the junction left unmatched. The CDR3 totals 14 residues. The CDR3 DNA follows: TGTGCCTGGAGTGTAGGACAGGGGGCAGTCGAGCAGTACTTC. Its translation is CAWSVGQGAVEQYF.

Ten or more counts support this clonotype. The chain is built from TRBV12-3 or TRBV12-4 and TRBJ1-1, with D unresolved. V was pared by 1 base and J by 0 bases, with 12 bases between. This CDR3 is built from 16 residues. The CDR3 reads CASSLGARAMNTEAFF. CDR3 in DNA: TGTGCCAGCAGTTTAGGCGCCCGGGCGATGAACACTGAAGCTTTCTTT.

Ten or more counts support this clonotype. The chain employs TRBV7-8 and TRBJ2-7, with 11 nucleotides matching TRBD2. Per the germline V gene, CDR1 is SGHVS and CDR2 is FQNEAQ. This CDR3 is 16 amino acids long. J gave up 5 bases and V 3 bases, and 9 bases lay outside the gene matches. In DNA form, the CDR3 reads TGTGCCAGCAGCTTCCCTGTAGCGGGAGGGTCTAACGAGCAGTACTTC. As protein: CASSFPVAGGSNEQYF.

This clonotype was counted many times. The chain links TRBV27 to TRBJ1-4; 8 bases match TRBD1. The V gene end was trimmed by 6 bases and the J gene end by 7 bases; junction bases not matched to a gene: 7. Germline V gives CDR1 MNHEY, CDR2 SMNVEV (reference sequence). CDR3 length equals 14 residues. The CDR3: CASSPGGAGEKLFF. CDR3 nucleotide sequence: TGTGCCAGCAGCCCAGGGGGCGCGGGTGAAAAACTGTTTTTT.

A single count supports this clonotype. The chain couples TRBV20-1 to TRBJ1-3; 7 nucleotides align to TRBD1. The CDR3 runs to 16 residues. V trimming: 5 bases; J trimming: 1 base; junction bases outside the gene matches: 11. Germline CDR1 DFQATT, CDR2 SNEGSKA (reference sequence). CDR3 loop: CSAELYDRASGNTIYF. The CDR3 DNA sequence: TGCAGTGCTGAACTTTACGACAGGGCGTCTGGAAACACCATATATTTT.

This clonotype was seen repeatedly, ten times or more. V gene TRBV15 combines with J gene TRBJ2-3; 7 bases are shared with TRBD2. Germline trimming cut 0 bases from V and 4 bases from J; bases unmatched to any gene: 4. CDR3 length: 15 amino acids. Germline loops: CDR1 LNHNV, CDR2 YYDKDF (reference sequence). This CDR3 reads CATSRDTGGSDTQYF. The CDR3, as DNA: TGTGCCACCAGCAGAGATACGGGAGGATCAGATACGCAGTATTTT.

Comments on this clonotype: A much larger clone differs from this one at a single base, so this may be a read error. V is TRBV5-1 and J is TRBJ1-1; D is possibly TRBD1 (6 bases). Germline CDR1 reads SGHRS; CDR2 reads YFSETQ. V lost 0 bases and J 1 base, leaving 10 bases between the germline ends. This CDR3 contains 15 residues. CDR3 coding DNA: TGCGCCAGCAGCTTGGGGCCCAGGGGGAACACTGAAGCTTTCTTT. It yields the protein CASSLGPRGNTEAFF.

In its sample, this clonotype was seen many times. The chain carries TRBV28 and TRBJ1-1; D unresolved. CDR1 MDHEN and CDR2 SYDVKM come from the germline V gene. Trimming pared 4 bases from V and 10 bases from J, leaving 13 bases between. CDR3 length: 12 residues. The CDR3 protein is CASSSGRRVAFF. DNA for the CDR3: TGTGCCAGCAGTTCGGGCCGAAGGGTAGCTTTCTTT. Based on the CDR3 plus reference TRBV28 and TRBJ1-1, the full variable domain is DVKVTQSSRYLVKRTGEKVFLECVQDMDHENMFWYRQDPGLGLRLIYFSYDVKMKEKGDIPEGYSVSREKKERFSLILESASTNQTSMYLCASSSGRRVAFFGQGTRLTVV.

This clonotype was picked up many times. CDR3 amino acids: CASSLDDGTYEQYF. CDR3 DNA sequence: TGTGCCAGCAGCTTAGACGACGGCACCTACGAGCAGTACTTC. This chain connects TRBV11-2 to TRBJ2-7; D unresolved. Germline V gene lookup returns CDR1 SGHAT and CDR2 FQNNGV. The CDR3 extends over 14 amino acids. V was trimmed by 0 bases and J by 2 bases, leaving 8 bases between them.